The 18 T cell receptor beta chains below all came from one sample that was sequenced in a study of cytotoxic CD8 clonotypes in ibrutinib-treated CLL. Profiled with immunoSEQ multiplex PCR; TCRdb holds only in-frame clones, not every one. In the table there are some 150,000 clones, approximately 75% of which are singletons. The source was PBMCs, collected after 12 months of ibrutinib treatment. These receptors originate from a human donor with chronic lymphocytic leukemia.

Points on this clone: A much larger clone lies a single base off, so this may be a read error. The chain has TRBV5-5 and TRBJ2-7; no definite D call. The CDR3 runs to 11 residues. With 2 bases removed from V and 4 bases from J, the gap between germline ends came to 4 bases. Per the germline V gene, CDR1 is SGHKS and CDR2 is YYEKEE (reference sequence). The CDR3, as DNA: TGTGCCAGCAGCTTCGGTTACGAGCAGTACTTC. Its translation is CASSFGYEQYF.

The genes are TRBV27 and TRBJ2-2; 8 bases match TRBD2. This CDR3 region has 15 residues. Unmatched junction bases numbered 8, after V lost 5 bases and J lost 6 bases. Germline values: CDR1 MNHEY, CDR2 SMNVEV (reference sequence). In DNA form, the CDR3 reads TGTGCCAGCAGTCTCCGGGAGGGGGTGGCCGGGGAGCTGTTTTTT. As protein: CASSLREGVAGELFF.

Here the CDR3 DNA reads TGTGCCAGCAGTTTACTCCTAGCGGGAGTGGAGACCCAGTACTTC. It specifies CASSLLLAGVETQYF. J is TRBJ2-5 and V is TRBV28; 10 nucleotides match TRBD2. The CDR3 is 15 amino acids. V was pared by 2 bases and J by 5 bases, with 5 bases of the junction left unmatched. The V gene's germline CDR1 is MDHEN and CDR2 SYDVKM.

Worth noting for this clone: Other DNA sequences in this sample translate to the same CDR3. V usage is TRBV5-1 and J usage is TRBJ1-5; 8 bases are a match to TRBD1. With V trimmed by 4 bases and J by 3 bases, 3 bases remained unmatched. CDR1 and CDR2 from the germline V gene are SGHRS and YFSETQ. The CDR3 totals 14 residues. The CDR3 sequence: CASSPGQDNQPQHF. For the CDR3, the DNA is TGCGCCAGCAGCCCGGGACAGGACAATCAGCCCCAGCATTTT.

This clone was seen many times. The genes are TRBV19 and TRBJ1-5; D uncertain. Trimming took off 3 bases at V and 0 bases at J, with 12 bases between the two ends. The germline CDR1 and CDR2 sequences are LNHDA and SQIVND (reference sequence). The CDR3 loop spans 16 amino acids. This chain's CDR3 is CASSIFTASSNQPQHF. In DNA, the CDR3 is TGTGCCAGTAGTATTTTCACAGCCTCTAGCAATCAGCCCCAGCATTTT.

This rearrangement joins TRBV2 to TRBJ1-5, with 7 bases lining up with TRBD1. The CDR3 has 15 amino acids. V was pared by 4 bases and J by 4 bases, with 7 bases of the junction left unmatched. Germline lookup yields CDR1 SNHLY and CDR2 FYNNEI. CDR3: CASSADRVANQPQHF. CDR3 sequence (DNA): TGTGCCAGCAGTGCTGACAGGGTCGCAAATCAGCCCCAGCATTTT.

This clone occurred many times. The chain joins TRBV19 to TRBJ1-3; D gene unclear. V was trimmed by 5 bases and J by 3 bases, leaving 5 bases between them. Germline-derived CDR1 and CDR2 are LNHDA and SQIVND (reference sequence). There are 12 residues in the CDR3. The CDR3 coding sequence is TGTGCCAGTAGTGTTTATGGAAACACCATATATTTT. Residues: CASSVYGNTIYF. Variable domain in full (rest from reference TRBV19 and TRBJ1-3): DGGITQSPKYLFRKEGQNVTLSCEQNLNHDAMYWYRQDPGQGLRLIYYSQIVNDFQKGDIAEGYSVSREKKESFPLTVTSAQKNPTAFYLCASSVYGNTIYFGEGSWLTVV.

This clone was seen a few times. The CDR3 protein is CASSRETGSYEQYF. The DNA of the CDR3 is TGTGCCAGTAGTCGGGAGACAGGCTCCTACGAGCAGTACTTC. J is TRBJ2-7 and V is TRBV19; D may match TRBD1 or TRBD2 (6 bases each). The germline gives CDR1 LNHDA, CDR2 SQIVND (reference sequence). Trimming left V 5 bases short and J 0 bases short, with 11 bases between. This CDR3 region has 14 residues. Full variable domain (outside the CDR3, taken from reference TRBV19 and TRBJ2-7): DGGITQSPKYLFRKEGQNVTLSCEQNLNHDAMYWYRQDPGQGLRLIYYSQIVNDFQKGDIAEGYSVSREKKESFPLTVTSAQKNPTAFYLCASSRETGSYEQYFGPGTRLTVT.

The CDR3 coding sequence is TGTGCCAGCGGGTCAACCTACGAGCAGTACTTC. Encoded protein: CASGSTYEQYF. The chain couples TRBV11-1 to TRBJ2-7, with D unclear. Germline CDR1 is SGHAT and CDR2 is FQDESV (reference sequence). Trimming cost V 8 bases and J 2 bases, with 7 bases left between them. The CDR3 loop spans 11 amino acids.

This chain connects TRBV5-4 to TRBJ2-6; no clear D. The CDR3 has 15 residues. V was clipped by 4 bases and J by 0 bases, with 8 bases between them. Germline V lookup: CDR1 SGHNT, CDR2 YYREEE (reference sequence). The CDR3 spells CASSQVGSGANVLTF. CDR3 coding DNA: TGTGCCAGCAGCCAGGTAGGCTCTGGGGCCAACGTCCTGACTTTC.

The chain recombines TRBV7-9 with TRBJ2-1; D uncertain. Per germline, CDR1 SEHNR and CDR2 FQNEAQ (reference sequence). The CDR3 is 11 amino acids. V lost 3 bases, J lost 7 bases, and 4 bases lay in between. The CDR3 region has the DNA TGTGCCAGCAGCTTCCTAAATGAGCAGTTCTTC. Translated, it gives CASSFLNEQFF.

The chain links TRBV5-4 to TRBJ1-1; D unclear. This CDR3 has 14 amino acids. Germline values: CDR1 SGHNT, CDR2 YYREEE (reference sequence). The V and J ends lost 1 base and 7 bases respectively, with 14 bases between them. DNA for the CDR3: TGTGCCAGCAGCTTGAGTGCCACAAAGGATGAAGCTTTCTTT. It is translated as CASSLSATKDEAFF.

The V and J genes are TRBV12-5 and TRBJ2-1; 8 nucleotides agree with TRBD2. Per germline, CDR1 LGHNT and CDR2 FRNRAP. V shed 6 bases and J 9 bases; nucleotides not matched to a gene: 22. This CDR3 comprises 18 residues. The CDR3 DNA sequence: TGTGCTAGTGGGACAGGCTCGACTAGCGCAGCACCGGGCGGTGAGCAGTTCTTC. Its protein product is CASGTGSTSAAPGGEQFF.

The rearrangement links TRBV10-3 to TRBJ1-2; weak D call: TRBD1 (5 bases). Looked up from germline, CDR1 is ENHRY and CDR2 is SYGVKD. CDR3 size: 16 residues. Trimming removed 4 bases from V and 3 bases from J, with 18 bases in between. The CDR3 nucleotides are TGTGCCATCAGTGGAGATGCGACAGACCCCCACTATGGCTACACCTTC. This encodes CAISGDATDPHYGYTF.

The V and J genes are TRBV19 and TRBJ1-4; 10 bases agree with TRBD1. The CDR3 contains 15 residues. V dropped 5 bases and J dropped 7; count of bases not matched to a gene: 7. CDR1 and CDR2 from the germline V gene are LNHDA and SQIVND (reference sequence). CDR3 sequence reads: CASSLRQGAFEKLFF. DNA for the CDR3: TGTGCCAGTAGTTTGAGACAGGGGGCGTTTGAAAAACTGTTTTTT.

This chain joins TRBV20-1 and TRBJ2-7; 7 nucleotides agree with TRBD1. The V gene end was trimmed by 5 bases and the J gene end by 6 bases; junction bases not matched to a gene: 4. CDR3 size: 11 residues. Per the germline V gene, CDR1 is DFQATT and CDR2 is SNEGSKA (reference sequence). Here the CDR3 reads CSADREREQYF. The CDR3 bases are TGCAGTGCTGACAGGGAACGCGAGCAGTACTTC.

This clone was detected only once. The rearrangement uses TRBV5-1 and TRBJ2-7; a weak D match, TRBD2 (5 bases). V was shortened by 2 bases and J by 2 bases, with 14 bases between the two germline ends. The CDR3 totals 15 residues. CDR1 is SGHRS, CDR2 YFSETQ, per germline. For the CDR3, the DNA is TGCGCCAGCAGCTTCGAAGCTCCCGGGACCTACGAGCAGTACTTC. Translation gives CASSFEAPGTYEQYF.

This clone came up a few times. J is TRBJ1-3 and V is TRBV4-2; 7 bases match TRBD1. The CDR3 has 17 residues. Unmatched junction bases numbered 11, after V lost 3 bases and J lost 3 bases. Looked up from germline, CDR1 is LGHNA and CDR2 is YNFKEQ. The CDR3 protein is CASSQGTGVVSGNTIYF. CDR3 DNA sequence: TGTGCCAGCAGCCAGGGAACAGGGGTAGTTAGTGGAAACACCATATATTTT.